The rows below give T cell receptor beta chains drawn from one sample of a study of T cell repertoires in cytomegalovirus infection. TCRdb analysed the reads with MiXCR anew, one entry per CDR3 protein. The sample holds some 440,000 distinct CDR3 sequences, 31% seen once. Input material: PBMCs. The receptor set was obtained from a human donor in good health (CMV status not recorded). Some clones in this sample may be carry-over from other donors' samples. CDR3s include the opening cysteine and the closing phenylalanine or tryptophan. A D gene is named only where the DNA matches it firmly. Clone size is stated in some rows and not others, as once, few, many or a class when expanded.

-	TRBD1	TRBV2	TRBJ1-3	CATTTGTGNTIYF	TGTGCCACTACGACAGGGACGGGAAACACCATATATTTT
-	TRBD1	TRBV12-3/TRBV12-4	TRBJ1-1	CATDRVDDTEAFF	TGTGCCACCGACAGGGTGGATGACACTGAAGCTTTCTTT
-	TRBD1	TRBV2	TRBJ2-5	CASSEVGDRGETQYF	TGTGCCAGCAGTGAAGTCGGGGACAGGGGAGAGACCCAGTACTTC
many	-	TRBV7-2	TRBJ2-7	CASSSKRTPNSYEQYF	TGTGCCAGCAGCTCTAAAAGGACACCGAATTCCTACGAGCAGTACTTC
-	TRBD1	TRBV7-2	TRBJ1-6	CASSVGQGPSSYNSPLHF	TGTGCCAGCAGCGTAGGACAGGGCCCAAGCTCCTATAATTCACCCCTACACTTT
-	TRBD2	TRBV14	TRBJ2-1	CASALAGYNEQFF	TGTGCCAGCGCACTAGCGGGGTACAATGAGCAGTTCTTC
-	-	TRBV28	TRBJ1-5	CDMGGSNQPQHF	TGTGACATGGGGGGTAGCAATCAGCCCCAGCATTTT
-	-	TRBV5-1	TRBJ1-4	CASSADTTNEKLFF	TGCGCCAGCAGCGCCGACACGACCAATGAAAAACTGTTTTTT
few	-	TRBV19	TRBJ1-2	CASRRTETNYGYTF	TGTGCCAGTAGACGGACGGAAACTAACTATGGCTACACCTTC
-	-	TRBV24-1	TRBJ2-2	CATSDNYHNTGELFF	TGTGCCACCAGTGATAACTATCATAACACCGGGGAGCTGTTTTTT
-	TRBD2	TRBV6-5	TRBJ2-5	CASTQGLAAETQYF	TGTGCCAGCACCCAGGGACTAGCGGCGGAGACCCAGTACTTC
many	TRBD1	TRBV7-2	TRBJ1-1	CASQRGPDTEAFF	TGTGCCAGCCAAAGGGGGCCGGACACTGAAGCTTTCTTT
few	-	TRBV19	TRBJ1-1	CASGSGMNTEAFF	TGTGCCAGTGGGTCAGGGATGAACACTGAAGCTTTCTTT
few	TRBD2	TRBV19	TRBJ2-2	CASSIPAGGPGELFF	TGTGCCAGTAGTATTCCAGCGGGGGGGCCCGGGGAGCTGTTTTTT
few	-	TRBV5-5	TRBJ2-7	CASSWTRQSRGGEQYF	TGTGCCAGCAGCTGGACCCGACAGTCCCGAGGAGGGGAGCAGTACTTC
-	TRBD1	TRBV19	TRBJ1-4	CASRDRGKEEKLFF	TGTGCCAGTAGAGACAGGGGGAAGGAAGAAAAACTGTTTTTT
-	TRBD1	TRBV7-6	TRBJ2-7	CASSLAGDRDGQYF	TGTGCCAGCAGCTTAGCGGGAGACAGGGACGGGCAGTACTTC
-	TRBD1	TRBV18	TRBJ2-7	CASSPTPGQVYEQYF	TGTGCCAGCTCACCGACTCCGGGACAGGTGTACGAGCAGTACTTC
few	-	TRBV4-3	TRBJ1-2	CASSQGEGENNYGYTF	TGCGCCAGCAGCCAGGGTGAGGGGGAAAACAACTATGGCTACACCTTC
-	-	TRBV30	TRBJ1-2	CAWSAHGVGGEIYYGYTF	TGTGCCTGGAGTGCCCATGGCGTCGGCGGGGAGATTTACTATGGCTACACCTTC
few	-	TRBV5-6	TRBJ1-5	CASSLFGNNQPQHF	TGTGCCAGCAGCTTGTTTGGGAACAATCAGCCCCAGCATTTT
many	-	TRBV11-3	TRBJ1-2	CASSRRTVYGYTF	TGTGCCAGCAGCCGGCGGACAGTATATGGCTACACCTTC
few	-	TRBV7-3	TRBJ2-1	CASSLMSNPIYNEQFF	TGTGCCAGCAGCTTAATGTCCAACCCGATCTACAATGAGCAGTTCTTC
-	TRBD1	TRBV3-1	TRBJ2-1	CASSLEARNRGRLSYNEQFF	TGTGCCAGCAGCCTCGAGGCGCGTAACAGGGGAAGGTTGTCCTACAATGAGCAGTTCTTC
many	-	TRBV7-2	TRBJ2-2	CASSLLAAGPTTGELFF	TGTGCCAGCAGCTTATTAGCGGCAGGCCCAACCACCGGGGAGCTGTTTTTT
many	-	TRBV6-1	TRBJ1-5	CASSEDSIVEPQHF	TGTGCCAGCAGTGAAGACTCGATAGTAGAGCCCCAGCATTTT
-	-	TRBV6-5	TRBJ2-7	CASSYGDGAYEQYF	TGTGCCAGCAGTTATGGCGACGGCGCCTACGAGCAGTACTTC
-	-	TRBV6-6	TRBJ2-1	CASRFHEQFF	TGTGCCAGCAGATTCCATGAGCAGTTCTTC
once	-	TRBV12-3/TRBV12-4	TRBJ1-1	CASSFQGGTTEAFF	TGTGCCAGCAGTTTCCAAGGGGGGACCACTGAAGCTTTCTTT
few	-	TRBV12-3/TRBV12-4	TRBJ2-3	CASSPYGRGTDTQYF	TGTGCCAGCAGCCCCTATGGTAGGGGCACAGATACGCAGTATTTT
few	-	TRBV10-3	TRBJ2-7	CAISEHLNGGHSGEQYF	TGTGCCATCAGTGAACACCTAAATGGGGGGCACTCGGGTGAGCAGTACTTC
-	TRBD2	TRBV7-6	TRBJ2-3	CASSSGTSGGADTQYF	TGTGCCAGCAGCTCAGGGACTAGCGGGGGCGCAGATACGCAGTATTTT
many	-	TRBV7-2	TRBJ1-6	CASSLVEGAPLHF	TGTGCCAGCAGCTTAGTTGAGGGGGCACCCCTCCACTTT
-	-	TRBV29-1	TRBJ2-2	CSVGVGPSTGELFF	TGCAGCGTGGGCGTTGGGCCCTCCACCGGGGAGCTGTTTTTT
many	-	TRBV7-2	TRBJ1-5	CASSPEAPRNQPQHF	TGTGCCAGCAGCCCCGAGGCGCCCCGCAATCAGCCCCAGCATTTT
many	TRBD1	TRBV6-1	TRBJ2-3	CASAQGARTDTQYF	TGTGCCAGCGCTCAGGGGGCACGCACAGATACGCAGTATTTT
many	-	TRBV7-2	TRBJ2-5	CASTGGLAVGTQYF	TGTGCCAGCACCGGAGGCCTAGCAGTGGGGACCCAGTACTTC
-	TRBD2	TRBV12-5	TRBJ2-3	CASGKSGGTDTQYF	TGTGCTAGTGGGAAAAGCGGGGGCACAGATACGCAGTATTTT
-	-	TRBV7-3	TRBJ2-5	CASSLSRGDWETQYF	TGTGCCAGCAGCTTAAGCAGGGGGGATTGGGAGACCCAGTACTTC
few	-	TRBV4-1	TRBJ2-3	CASSQVGGPPGTQYF	TGCGCCAGCAGCCAAGTCGGGGGGCCCCCAGGTACGCAGTATTTT
-	-	TRBV5-1	TRBJ2-1	CASSLASPSDNEQFF	TGCGCCAGCAGCTTAGCCAGTCCTTCCGACAATGAGCAGTTCTTC
few	-	TRBV9	TRBJ2-3	CASSPLDGGRTTDTQYF	TGTGCCAGCAGCCCCCTGGATGGGGGGCGAACCACAGATACGCAGTATTTT
-	TRBD1	TRBV6-5	TRBJ1-4	CDSSRGHITNEKLFF	TGTGACAGTAGTAGGGGGCACATCACTAATGAAAAACTGTTTTTT
-	-	TRBV6-6	TRBJ2-3	CASRSPGRADTQYF	TGTGCCAGCAGGTCTCCGGGACGGGCAGATACGCAGTATTTT
-	TRBD1	TRBV3-1	TRBJ2-7	CASSQPVTGDYEQYF	TGTGCCAGCAGCCAACCCGTGACAGGGGACTACGAGCAGTACTTC
-	-	TRBV20-1	TRBJ2-1	CSARAGPTYNEQFF	TGCAGTGCTAGAGCGGGACCGACCTACAATGAGCAGTTCTTC
-	-	TRBV28	TRBJ2-5	CASSWGGDQETQYF	TGTGCCAGCTCTTGGGGCGGAGACCAAGAGACCCAGTACTTC
many	TRBD1	TRBV19	TRBJ2-3	CASSRTGRTDTQYF	TGTGCCAGTAGTCGGACAGGGCGCACAGATACGCAGTATTTT
-	-	TRBV4-1	TRBJ1-1	CASSQERHGSTHWNTEAFF	TGCGCCAGCAGCCAAGAAAGGCACGGAAGCACTCACTGGAACACTGAAGCTTTCTTT
-	-	TRBV4-1	TRBJ2-2	CASSREPLRGQIVGELFF	TGCGCCAGCAGCAGAGAACCTTTGCGCGGACAAATCGTCGGGGAGCTGTTTTTT
few	TRBD1	TRBV6-2/TRBV6-3	TRBJ1-4	CASSSRDSGNEKLFF	TGTGCCAGCAGTAGCCGGGACAGCGGTAATGAAAAACTGTTTTTT
many	TRBD2	TRBV7-2	TRBJ2-1	CASSLKRGPTGNEQFF	TGTGCCAGCAGCCTAAAGCGGGGCCCTACTGGCAATGAGCAGTTCTTC
many	-	TRBV7-6	TRBJ2-2	CASSALQGSGELFF	TGTGCCAGCAGCGCCCTGCAGGGGTCCGGGGAGCTGTTTTTT
-	-	TRBV19	TRBJ1-1	CASRPSLNTEAFF	TGTGCCAGTAGACCCTCATTGAACACTGAAGCTTTCTTT
many	TRBD1	TRBV7-2	TRBJ2-1	CASSFIPGQTYNEQFF	TGTGCCAGCAGCTTCATCCCGGGACAGACCTACAATGAGCAGTTCTTC
few	TRBD2	TRBV7-2	TRBJ2-3	CASSQGLAGDTQYF	TGTGCCAGCAGCCAAGGACTAGCTGGTGATACGCAGTATTTT
few	TRBD1	TRBV10-3	TRBJ2-5	CAISTGDQETQYF	TGTGCCATCAGCACAGGGGACCAAGAGACCCAGTACTTC
few	-	TRBV5-6	TRBJ2-1	CASSYNNEQFF	TGTGCCAGCAGCTACAACAATGAGCAGTTCTTC
many	-	TRBV6-5	TRBJ1-1	CASSYFGANTEAFF	TGTGCCAGCAGTTACTTTGGGGCCAACACTGAAGCTTTCTTT